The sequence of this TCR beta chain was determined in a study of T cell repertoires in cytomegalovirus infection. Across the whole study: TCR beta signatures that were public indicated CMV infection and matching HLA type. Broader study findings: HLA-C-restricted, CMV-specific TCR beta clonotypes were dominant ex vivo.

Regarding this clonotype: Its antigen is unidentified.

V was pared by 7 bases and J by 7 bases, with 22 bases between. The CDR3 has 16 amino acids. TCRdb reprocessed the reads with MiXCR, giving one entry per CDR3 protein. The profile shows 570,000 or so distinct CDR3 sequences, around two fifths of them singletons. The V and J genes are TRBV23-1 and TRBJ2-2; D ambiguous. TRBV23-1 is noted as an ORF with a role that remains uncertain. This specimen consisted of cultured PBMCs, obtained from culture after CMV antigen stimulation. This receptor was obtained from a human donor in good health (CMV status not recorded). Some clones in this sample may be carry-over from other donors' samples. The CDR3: CASIGVFRPPDGELFF. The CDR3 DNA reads TGCGCCAGCATCGGTGTTTTTAGACCCCCTGACGGGGAGCTGTTTTTT.